This T cell receptor beta chain came from a study of blood T cell repertoires in COVID-19. About the study: Collection of acute and convalescent COVID-19 samples took place in the United States, Italy and Spain.

Germline V lookup: CDR1 SGHRS, CDR2 YFSETQ. The CDR3 loop spans 14 amino acids. The V gene end was trimmed by 4 bases and the J gene end by 2 bases; junction bases not matched to a gene: 4. Original processing methods: Estimation of nucleated cell counts relied on the amplification of reference gene primers. The data were produced by immunoSEQ multiplex PCR, yet TCRdb's version contains in-frame clones alone and is incomplete. That table furnishes V, J and clone size, whereas the DNA furnished D and trimming. The profile shows about 200,000 clones, about 90% of them singletons. Participants reported their clinical history, and cohort assignment relied on those reports. Donors of Cohort 3 who recovered were those that had two negative PCRs, clearance, or symptom resolution.

The receptor comes from a woman younger than 35 who had recovered from COVID-19. The sequenced sample consisted of PBMCs or T cells enriched from blood (not recorded which). J is TRBJ2-3 and V is TRBV5-1; 7 bases match TRBD1. The CDR3: CASSQGQYTDTQYF. As DNA, the CDR3 is TGCGCCAGCAGCCAGGGACAGTACACAGATACGCAGTATTTT.